This TCR beta chain was obtained from a study of cytomegalovirus exposure and HLA in healthy donors. Study overall: Among the 300 to 450 genotyped donors, approximately 80% were placed in the Caucasian-associated ancestry cluster.

The CDR3 covers 12 residues. Trimming pared 2 bases from V and 6 bases from J, leaving 9 bases between. Germline assignment: CDR1 GTSNPN and CDR2 SVGIG (reference sequence). Use of 60 Vbeta and 13 Jbeta primers characterized the PCR. TCRdb's copy holds only in-frame clones and misses some; the assay was immunoSEQ multiplex PCR. This sample's table reports roughly 100,000 clones. Of note for this clone: Its antigen is still unknown.

General study points: V- and J-gene trimming of TCR beta was linked (in a later analysis) to a missense DCLRE1C variant.

Regarding donors, all were healthy bone marrow donors. Sequencing used PBMCs. This sequence originates from a man aged 50 to 60 in good health and CMV-seropositive. J is TRBJ2-3 and V is TRBV30; D gene uncertain. The chain's CDR3 is CAWSPTSDTQYF. The CDR3 DNA follows: TGTGCCTGGAGTCCCACATCTGATACGCAGTATTTT.